This T cell receptor (beta chain) was sequenced in a study of CD8+ T cells in alopecia areata. Looking at the study overall: Treated patients took oral tofacitinib at 5 to 10 mg twice daily. Points from the study as a whole: Among the top 100, expanded CD8+ clones were significantly decreased by tofacitinib, as was scalp clonality. Mice gave a clearer picture of TCR sharing than patients did, possibly for HLA-related reasons. Sequenced scalp T cells also include alphabeta T cells resident in normal skin.

The sample's treatment: oral pan-JAK inhibitor, 5-10 mg twice daily. Extracted RNA was reverse transcribed, and the resulting cDNA served as sequencing template. The protocol was immunoSEQ multiplex PCR, while the TCRdb copy is restricted to in-frame clones and leaves out a portion. The sample holds 100,000 or so clones, roughly 56% seen once. With V trimmed by 5 bases and J by 2 bases, 5 bases remained unmatched. This CDR3 has 14 residues. Remarks on this clone: The antigen is undetermined.

The V call is TRBV23-1, the J call TRBJ1-1, with TRBD1 matching 7 bases. TRBV23-1 is an ORF, with its function uncertain. Specimen: CD8+ T cells sorted from blood, collected at approximately week 55, from a patient treated with tofacitinib. The sequence was collected from a human donor with alopecia areata. The CDR3 DNA sequence: TGCGCCAGCAGTTTCACAGGGGTAAACACTGAAGCTTTCTTT. It specifies CASSFTGVNTEAFF.